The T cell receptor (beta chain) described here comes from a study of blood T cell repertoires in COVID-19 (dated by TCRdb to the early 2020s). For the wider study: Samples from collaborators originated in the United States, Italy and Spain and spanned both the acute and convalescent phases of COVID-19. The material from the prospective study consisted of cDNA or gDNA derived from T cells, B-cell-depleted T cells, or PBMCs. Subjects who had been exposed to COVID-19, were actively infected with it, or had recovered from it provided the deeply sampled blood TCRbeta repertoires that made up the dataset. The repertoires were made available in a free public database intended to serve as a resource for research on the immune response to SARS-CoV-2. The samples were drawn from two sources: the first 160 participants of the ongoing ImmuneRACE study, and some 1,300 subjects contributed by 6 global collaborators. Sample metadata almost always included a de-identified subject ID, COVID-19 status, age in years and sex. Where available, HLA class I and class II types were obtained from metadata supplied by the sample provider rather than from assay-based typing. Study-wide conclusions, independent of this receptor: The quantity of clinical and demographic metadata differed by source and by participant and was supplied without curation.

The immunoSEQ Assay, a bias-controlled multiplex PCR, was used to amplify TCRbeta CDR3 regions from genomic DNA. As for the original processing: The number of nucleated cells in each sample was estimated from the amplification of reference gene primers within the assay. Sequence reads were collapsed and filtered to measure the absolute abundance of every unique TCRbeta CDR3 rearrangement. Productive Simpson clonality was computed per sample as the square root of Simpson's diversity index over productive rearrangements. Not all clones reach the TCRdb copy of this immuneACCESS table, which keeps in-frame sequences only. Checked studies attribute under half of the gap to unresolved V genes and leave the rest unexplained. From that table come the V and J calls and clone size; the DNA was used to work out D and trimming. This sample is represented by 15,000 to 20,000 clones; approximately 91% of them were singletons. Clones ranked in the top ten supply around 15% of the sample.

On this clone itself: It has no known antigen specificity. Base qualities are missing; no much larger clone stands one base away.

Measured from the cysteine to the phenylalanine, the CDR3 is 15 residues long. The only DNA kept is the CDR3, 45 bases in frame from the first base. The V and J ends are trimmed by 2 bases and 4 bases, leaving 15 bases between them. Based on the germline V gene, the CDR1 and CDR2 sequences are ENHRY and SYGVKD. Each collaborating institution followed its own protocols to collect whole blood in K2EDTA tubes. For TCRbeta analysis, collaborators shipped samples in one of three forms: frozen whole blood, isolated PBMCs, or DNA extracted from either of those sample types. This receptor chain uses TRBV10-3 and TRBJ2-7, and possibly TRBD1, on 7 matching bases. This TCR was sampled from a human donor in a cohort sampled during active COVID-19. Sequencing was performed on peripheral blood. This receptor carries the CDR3 CAISEVEAGGYEQYF. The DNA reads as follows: TGTGCCATCAGTGAGGTGGAGGCAGGGGGGTACGAGCAGTACTTC.